The rows below give T cell receptor beta chains drawn from one sample of a study of blood T cell repertoires in COVID-19. Using immunoSEQ multiplex PCR, the repertoire was profiled, and TCRdb retains in-frame clones only, with some absent. The sample lists about 140,000 clones; 82% were seen once. The sequenced material came from peripheral blood. Source of these receptors: a woman older than 75 with acute or convalescent COVID-19. CDR3s include the opening cysteine and the closing phenylalanine or tryptophan. D genes are given only for firm matches. For some rows the clone size is stated as once, few or many, or as a class when expanded; others skip it.

CASSEIGGTSYEQYF	TGTGCCAGCAGTGAAATCGGGGGTACCTCCTACGAGCAGTACTTC	.	TRBJ2-7	TRBV6-1	once
CASSLTSGRIADTQYF	TGTGCCAGCAGCTTGACTAGCGGGAGGATCGCAGATACGCAGTATTTT	TRBD2	TRBJ2-3	TRBV11-2	.
CASSSIQGTYEQYF	TGTGCCAGCAGCTCCATACAGGGAACCTACGAGCAGTACTTC	.	TRBJ2-7	TRBV7-9	.
CASSFKTGVRAEAFF	TGTGCCAGCAGTTTTAAGACAGGGGTAAGGGCTGAAGCTTTCTTT	TRBD1	TRBJ1-1	TRBV27	.
CASSLGISSGSYEQFF	TGCGCCAGCAGCTTGGGGATTTCTAGCGGGAGCTATGAGCAGTTCTTC	TRBD2	TRBJ2-1	TRBV5-1	.
CASSLPLAGAGELFF	TGTGCCAGCAGCTTACCACTAGCGGGCGCCGGGGAGCTGTTTTTT	TRBD2	TRBJ2-2	TRBV7-6	.
CASSVTGAGYTF	TGTGCCAGCAGCGTGACAGGGGCGGGCTACACCTTC	TRBD1	TRBJ1-2	TRBV7-2	.
CASSLAWREQYF	TGTGCCAGCAGTTTAGCCTGGCGGGAGCAGTACTTC	.	TRBJ2-7	TRBV28	.
CASSQVPGDRGEKLFF	TGCGCCAGCAGCCAAGTCCCAGGGGATCGCGGCGAAAAACTGTTTTTT	.	TRBJ1-4	TRBV4-1	.
CASSRGDGDNEQFF	TGTGCCAGCAGCAGGGGGGACGGAGACAATGAGCAGTTCTTC	.	TRBJ2-1	TRBV21-1	.
CASSFIPQETQYF	TGTGCCAGCAGTTTTATTCCCCAAGAGACCCAGTACTTC	.	TRBJ2-5	TRBV28	.
CASSRGGFDGYTF	TGTGCCAGCAGTAGGGGGGGATTTGATGGCTACACCTTC	.	TRBJ1-2	TRBV27	.
CATSDYRGSYEQFF	TGTGCCACCAGTGATTACCGGGGGAGCTATGAGCAGTTCTTC	.	TRBJ2-1	TRBV24-1	.
CASSPGVGNEQFF	TGTGCCAGCAGCCCAGGGGTCGGTAATGAGCAGTTCTTC	.	TRBJ2-1	TRBV5-4	.
CASSNSRDTSQETQYF	TGTGCCAGCAGCAACTCCCGGGACACCAGTCAAGAGACCCAGTACTTC	.	TRBJ2-5	TRBV5-6	once
CAIRRDGNTQYF	TGTGCCATCAGGCGGGACGGGAATACGCAGTATTTT	.	TRBJ2-3	TRBV10-3	.
CASSTLLAGINLRFYEQYF	TGTGCCAGCAGCACCTTACTAGCGGGCATAAATCTTAGGTTCTACGAGCAGTACTTC	TRBD2	TRBJ2-7	TRBV27	.
CASSLLGAGNEKLFF	TGTGCCAGCAGCTTATTAGGGGCCGGTAATGAAAAACTGTTTTTT	.	TRBJ1-4	TRBV13	.
CASSILAWETQYF	TGTGCCAGCAGTATACTAGCCTGGGAGACCCAGTACTTC	.	TRBJ2-5	TRBV28	.
CASTKRDRGYEQYF	TGTGCCAGCACCAAGCGGGACAGGGGTTACGAGCAGTACTTC	TRBD1	TRBJ2-7	TRBV2	.
CASSYQIERGGYYNEQFF	TGTGCCAGCAGTTACCAAATAGAGCGGGGGGGATACTACAATGAGCAGTTCTTC	TRBD2	TRBJ2-1	TRBV6-2/TRBV6-3	once
CASSSLRTLAGSETQYF	TGTGCCAGCAGCAGTCTGAGGACACTAGCGGGATCGGAGACCCAGTACTTC	TRBD2	TRBJ2-5	TRBV27	.
CASSHSPGDAYNEQFF	TGCGCCAGCAGCCATTCTCCTGGAGACGCTTACAATGAGCAGTTCTTC	.	TRBJ2-1	TRBV4-1	once
CASSAPSGVNQPQHF	TGTGCCAGCAGTGCTCCCTCAGGGGTCAATCAGCCCCAGCATTTT	.	TRBJ1-5	TRBV28	.
CASSPSGMNTEAFF	TGTGCCAGCAGTCCCTCAGGAATGAACACTGAAGCTTTCTTT	.	TRBJ1-1	TRBV27	.
CASSFNRDRSYEQYF	TGTGCCAGCAGCTTCAACCGGGACAGGTCCTACGAGCAGTACTTC	TRBD1	TRBJ2-7	TRBV5-5	.
CASSLGQGAATNEKLFF	TGTGCCAGCAGTCTTGGACAGGGGGCAGCTACTAATGAAAAACTGTTTTTT	TRBD1	TRBJ1-4	TRBV5-5	.
CASSLGSYNEQFF	TGTGCCAGCAGCTTAGGCAGCTACAATGAGCAGTTCTTC	.	TRBJ2-1	TRBV11-3	.
CASSGLTGGWAQPQHF	TGTGCCAGCAGTGGCTTAACAGGGGGCTGGGCTCAGCCCCAGCATTTT	TRBD1	TRBJ1-5	TRBV6-1	.
CASSIDRWGNYGYTF	TGTGCCAGTAGTATCGACAGGTGGGGGAACTATGGCTACACCTTC	.	TRBJ1-2	TRBV19	.
CASSINSGSGGEQFF	TGTGCCAGTAGTATTAATAGCGGGAGTGGCGGTGAGCAGTTCTTC	TRBD2	TRBJ2-1	TRBV19	.
CASSLRRGIEQFF	TGTGCCAGCAGCTTACGCAGGGGTATTGAGCAGTTCTTC	.	TRBJ2-1	TRBV7-6	.
CASSRGTGRTGELFF	TGTGCCAGCAGCCGCGGGACAGGGAGGACCGGGGAGCTGTTTTTT	TRBD1	TRBJ2-2	TRBV11-2	.
CASRRQGSGNTIYF	TGTGCCAGCAGACGACAGGGGTCTGGAAACACCATATATTTT	TRBD1	TRBJ1-3	TRBV6-6	.
CASSPRTALNYGYTF	TGTGCCAGCTCACCTAGAACAGCCTTAAACTATGGCTACACCTTC	.	TRBJ1-2	TRBV18	.
CASSTPGVGDEKLFF	TGTGCCAGTAGTACCCCCGGAGTAGGGGATGAAAAACTGTTTTTT	.	TRBJ1-4	TRBV19	.